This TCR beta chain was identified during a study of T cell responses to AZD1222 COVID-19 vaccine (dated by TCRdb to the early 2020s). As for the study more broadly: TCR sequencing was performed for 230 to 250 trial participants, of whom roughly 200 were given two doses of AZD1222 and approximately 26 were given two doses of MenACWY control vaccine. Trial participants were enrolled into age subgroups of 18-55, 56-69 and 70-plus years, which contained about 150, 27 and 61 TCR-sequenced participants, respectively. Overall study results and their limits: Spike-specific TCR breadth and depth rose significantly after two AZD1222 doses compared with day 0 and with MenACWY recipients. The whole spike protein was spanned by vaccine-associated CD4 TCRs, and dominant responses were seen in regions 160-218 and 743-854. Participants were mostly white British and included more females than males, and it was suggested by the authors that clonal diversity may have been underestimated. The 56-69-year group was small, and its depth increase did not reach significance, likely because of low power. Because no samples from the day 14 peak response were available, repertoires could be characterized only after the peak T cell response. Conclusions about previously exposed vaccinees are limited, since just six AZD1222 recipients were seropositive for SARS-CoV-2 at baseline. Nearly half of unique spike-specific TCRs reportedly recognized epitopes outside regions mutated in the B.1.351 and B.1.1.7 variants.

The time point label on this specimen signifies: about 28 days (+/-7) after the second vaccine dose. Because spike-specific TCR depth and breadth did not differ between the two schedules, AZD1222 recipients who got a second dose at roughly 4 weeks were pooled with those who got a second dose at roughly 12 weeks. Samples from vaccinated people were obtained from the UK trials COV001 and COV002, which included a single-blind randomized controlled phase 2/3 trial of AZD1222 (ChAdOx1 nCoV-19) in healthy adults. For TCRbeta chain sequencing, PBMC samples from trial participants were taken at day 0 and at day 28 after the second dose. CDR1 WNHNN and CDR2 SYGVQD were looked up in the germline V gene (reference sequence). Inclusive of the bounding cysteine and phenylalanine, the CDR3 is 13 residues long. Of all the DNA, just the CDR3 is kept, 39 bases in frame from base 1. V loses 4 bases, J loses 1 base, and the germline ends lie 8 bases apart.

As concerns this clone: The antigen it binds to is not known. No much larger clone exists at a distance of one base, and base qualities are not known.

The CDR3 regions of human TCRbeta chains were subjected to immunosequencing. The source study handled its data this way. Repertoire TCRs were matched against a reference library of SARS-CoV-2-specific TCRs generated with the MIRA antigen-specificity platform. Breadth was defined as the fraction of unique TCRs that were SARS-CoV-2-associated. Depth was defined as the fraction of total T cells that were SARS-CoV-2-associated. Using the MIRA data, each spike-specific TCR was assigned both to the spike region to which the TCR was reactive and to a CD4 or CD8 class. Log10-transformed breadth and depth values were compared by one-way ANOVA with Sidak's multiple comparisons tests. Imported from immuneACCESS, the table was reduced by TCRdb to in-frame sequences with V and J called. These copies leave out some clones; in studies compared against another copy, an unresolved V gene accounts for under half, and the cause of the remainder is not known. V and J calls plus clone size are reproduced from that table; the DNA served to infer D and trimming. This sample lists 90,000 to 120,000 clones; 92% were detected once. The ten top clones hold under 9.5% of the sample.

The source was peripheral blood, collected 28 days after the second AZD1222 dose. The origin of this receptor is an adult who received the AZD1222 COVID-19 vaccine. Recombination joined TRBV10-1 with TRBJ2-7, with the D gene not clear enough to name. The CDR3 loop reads CASSAGLSYEQYF. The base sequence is TGCGCCAGCAGTGCGGGCCTGTCCTACGAGCAGTACTTC.